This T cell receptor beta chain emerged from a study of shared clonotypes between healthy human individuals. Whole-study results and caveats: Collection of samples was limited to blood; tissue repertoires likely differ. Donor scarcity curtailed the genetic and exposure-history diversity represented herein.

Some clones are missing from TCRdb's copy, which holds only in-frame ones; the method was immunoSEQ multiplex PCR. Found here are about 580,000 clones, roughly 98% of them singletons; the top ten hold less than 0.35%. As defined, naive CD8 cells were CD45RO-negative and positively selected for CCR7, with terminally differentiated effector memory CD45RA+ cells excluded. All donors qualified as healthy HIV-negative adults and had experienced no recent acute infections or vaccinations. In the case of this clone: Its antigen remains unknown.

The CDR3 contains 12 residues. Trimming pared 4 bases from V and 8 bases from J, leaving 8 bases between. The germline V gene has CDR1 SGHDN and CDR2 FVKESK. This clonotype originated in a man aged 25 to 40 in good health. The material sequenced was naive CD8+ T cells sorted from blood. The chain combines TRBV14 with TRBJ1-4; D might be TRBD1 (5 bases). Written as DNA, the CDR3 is TGTGCCAGCAGCCCCGGGGGAGAAAAACTGTTTTTT. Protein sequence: CASSPGGEKLFF. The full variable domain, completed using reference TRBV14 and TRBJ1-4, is EAGVTQFPSHSVIEKGQTVTLRCDPISGHDNLYWYRRVMGKEIKFLLHFVKESKQDESGMPNNRFLAERTGGTYSTLKVQPAELEDSGVYFCASSPGGEKLFFGSGTQLSVL.